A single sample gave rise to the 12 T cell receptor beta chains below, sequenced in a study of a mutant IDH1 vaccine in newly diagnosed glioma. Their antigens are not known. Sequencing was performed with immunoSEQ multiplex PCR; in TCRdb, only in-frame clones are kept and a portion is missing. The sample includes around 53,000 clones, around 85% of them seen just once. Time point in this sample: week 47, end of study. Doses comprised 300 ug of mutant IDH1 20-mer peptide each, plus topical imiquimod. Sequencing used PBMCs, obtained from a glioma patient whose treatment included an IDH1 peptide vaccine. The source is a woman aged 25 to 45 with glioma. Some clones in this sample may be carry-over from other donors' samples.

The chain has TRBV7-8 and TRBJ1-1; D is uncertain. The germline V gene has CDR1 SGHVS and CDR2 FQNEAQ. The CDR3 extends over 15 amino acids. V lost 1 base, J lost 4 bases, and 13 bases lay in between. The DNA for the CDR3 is TGTGCCAGCAGCTTAGAGGTTAGGGCGGGCACTGAAGCTTTCTTT. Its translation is CASSLEVRAGTEAFF.

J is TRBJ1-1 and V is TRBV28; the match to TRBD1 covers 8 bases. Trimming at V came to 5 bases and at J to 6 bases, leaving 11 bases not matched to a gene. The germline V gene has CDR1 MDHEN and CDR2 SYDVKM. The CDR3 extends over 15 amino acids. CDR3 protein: CASSARQGKSSEAFF. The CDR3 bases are TGTGCCAGCAGTGCCCGACAGGGGAAGAGCTCTGAAGCTTTCTTT.

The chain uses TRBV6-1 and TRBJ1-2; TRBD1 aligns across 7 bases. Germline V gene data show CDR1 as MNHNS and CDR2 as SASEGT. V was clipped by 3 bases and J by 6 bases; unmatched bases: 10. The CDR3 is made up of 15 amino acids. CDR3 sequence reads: CASSEVDRVRDGYTF. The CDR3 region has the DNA TGTGCCAGCAGTGAGGTTGACAGGGTAAGGGATGGCTACACCTTC.

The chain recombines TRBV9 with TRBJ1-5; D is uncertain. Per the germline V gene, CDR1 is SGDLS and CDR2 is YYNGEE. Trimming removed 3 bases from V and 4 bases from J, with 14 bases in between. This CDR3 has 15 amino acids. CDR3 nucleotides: TGTGCCAGCAGCGCCAACGACCGTCAGAATCAGCCCCAGCATTTT. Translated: CASSANDRQNQPQHF.

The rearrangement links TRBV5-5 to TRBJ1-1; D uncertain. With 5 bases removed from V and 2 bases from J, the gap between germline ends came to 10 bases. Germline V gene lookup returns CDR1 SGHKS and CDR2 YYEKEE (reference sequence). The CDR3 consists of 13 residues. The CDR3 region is CASRPHANTEAFF. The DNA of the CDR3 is TGTGCCAGCAGACCACACGCCAACACTGAAGCTTTCTTT.

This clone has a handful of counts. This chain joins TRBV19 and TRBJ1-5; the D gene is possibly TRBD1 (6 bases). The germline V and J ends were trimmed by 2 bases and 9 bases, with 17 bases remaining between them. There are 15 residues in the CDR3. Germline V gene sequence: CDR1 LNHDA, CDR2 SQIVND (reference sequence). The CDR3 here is CASSILGGGSGPQHF. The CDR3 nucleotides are TGTGCCAGTAGTATACTGGGGGGCGGAAGTGGGCCCCAGCATTTT.

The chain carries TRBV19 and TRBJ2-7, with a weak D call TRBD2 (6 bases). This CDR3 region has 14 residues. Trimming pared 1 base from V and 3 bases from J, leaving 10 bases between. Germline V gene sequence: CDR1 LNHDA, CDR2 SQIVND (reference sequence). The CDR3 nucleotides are TGTGCCAGTAGTATAGGGGGTAGCGGCTACGAGCAGTACTTC. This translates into CASSIGGSGYEQYF.

CDR3 region: CASSQDLSGSQYF. DNA for the CDR3: TGTGCCAGCAGCCAAGATCTGTCGGGATCCCAGTACTTC. The J gene is TRBJ2-5, the V gene TRBV14, with D maybe TRBD2 (5 bases). The CDR3 covers 13 residues. Germline values: CDR1 SGHDN, CDR2 FVKESK. Between the trimmed V and J ends, which lost 0 bases and 9 bases, there was a span of 11 bases.

The CDR3 DNA reads as TGCGCCAGCAGCTTGAAGAGGGCAGGGGAGCCAAACATTCAGTACTTC. It translates to CASSLKRAGEPNIQYF. This rearrangement joins TRBV5-1 to TRBJ2-4, with D perhaps TRBD1 (6 bases). Deletions cut 1 base from V and 6 bases from J, with 17 bases between. Germline V lookup: CDR1 SGHRS, CDR2 YFSETQ. This CDR3 is built from 16 residues. The variable domain in full, with the rest retrieved from reference TRBV5-1 and TRBJ2-4, is KAGVTQTPRYLIKTRGQQVTLSCSPISGHRSVSWYQQTPGQGLQFLFEYFSETQRNKGNFPGRFSGRQFSNSRSEMNVSTLELGDSALYLCASSLKRAGEPNIQYFGAGTRLSVL.

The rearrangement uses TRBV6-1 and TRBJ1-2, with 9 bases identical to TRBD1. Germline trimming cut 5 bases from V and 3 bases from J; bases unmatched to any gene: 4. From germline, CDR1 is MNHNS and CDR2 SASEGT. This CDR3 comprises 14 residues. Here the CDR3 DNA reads TGTGCCAGCAGTCGACAGGGGGTGGACTATGGCTACACCTTC. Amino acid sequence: CASSRQGVDYGYTF.

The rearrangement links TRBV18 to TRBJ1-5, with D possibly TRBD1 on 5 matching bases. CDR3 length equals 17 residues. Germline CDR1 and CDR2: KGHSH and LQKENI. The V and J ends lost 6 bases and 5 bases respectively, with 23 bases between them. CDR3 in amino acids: CASSPNRGGVEDQPQHF. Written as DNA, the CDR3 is TGTGCCAGCTCCCCTAACCGAGGAGGGGTGGAAGATCAGCCCCAGCATTTT. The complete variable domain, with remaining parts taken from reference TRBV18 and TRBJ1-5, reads NAGVMQNPRHLVRRRGQEARLRCSPMKGHSHVYWYRQLPEEGLKFMVYLQKENIIDESGMPKERFSAEFPKEGPSILRIQQVVRGDSAAYFCASSPNRGGVEDQPQHFGDGTRLSIL.

The CDR3 nucleotides read TGTGCCAGCAGCTCACCCGCGGGGACCCAAGAGCCCCAGCATTTT. This gives the protein CASSSPAGTQEPQHF. The chain uses TRBV7-2 and TRBJ1-5, with D perhaps matching TRBD1 (5 bases). This CDR3 has 15 amino acids. The V gene lost 4 bases and the J gene lost 8 bases, with 18 bases spanning the gap. The V gene's germline CDR1 is SGHTA and CDR2 FQGNSA.